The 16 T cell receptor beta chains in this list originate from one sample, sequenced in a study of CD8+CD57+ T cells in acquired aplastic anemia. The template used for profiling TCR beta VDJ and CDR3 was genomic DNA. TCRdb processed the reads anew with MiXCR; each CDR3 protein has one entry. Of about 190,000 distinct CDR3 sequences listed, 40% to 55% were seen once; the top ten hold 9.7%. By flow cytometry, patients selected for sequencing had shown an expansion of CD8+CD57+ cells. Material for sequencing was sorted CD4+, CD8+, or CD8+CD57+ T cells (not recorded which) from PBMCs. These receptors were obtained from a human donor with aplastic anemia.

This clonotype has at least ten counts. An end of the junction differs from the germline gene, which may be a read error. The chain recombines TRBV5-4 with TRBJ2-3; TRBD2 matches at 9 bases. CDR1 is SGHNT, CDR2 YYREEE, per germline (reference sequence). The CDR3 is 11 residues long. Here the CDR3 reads CASSLLAGLVF. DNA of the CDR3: TGTGCCAGCAGCTTGCTAGCGGGACTGGTTTTT.

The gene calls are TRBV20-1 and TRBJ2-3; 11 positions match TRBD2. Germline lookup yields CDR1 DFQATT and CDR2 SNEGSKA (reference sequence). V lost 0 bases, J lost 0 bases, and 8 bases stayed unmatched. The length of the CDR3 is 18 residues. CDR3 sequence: CSARDSSGGGWSTDTQYF. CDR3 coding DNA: TGCAGTGCTAGAGATAGTAGCGGGGGGGGTTGGAGCACAGATACGCAGTATTTT.

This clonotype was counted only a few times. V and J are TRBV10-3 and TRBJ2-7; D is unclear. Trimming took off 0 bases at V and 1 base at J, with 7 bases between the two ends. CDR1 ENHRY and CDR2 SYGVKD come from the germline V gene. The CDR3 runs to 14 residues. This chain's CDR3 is CAISESSQSYEQYV. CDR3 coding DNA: TGTGCCATCAGTGAGTCGAGTCAGTCCTACGAGCAGTACGTC.

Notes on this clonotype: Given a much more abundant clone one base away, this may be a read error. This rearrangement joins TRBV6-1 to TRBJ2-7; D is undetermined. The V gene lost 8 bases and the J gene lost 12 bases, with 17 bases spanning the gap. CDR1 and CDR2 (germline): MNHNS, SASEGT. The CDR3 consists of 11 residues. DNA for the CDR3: TGTGCCAGCGGCCCCCAAGGTCCGCGGTACTTC. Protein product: CASGPQGPRYF.

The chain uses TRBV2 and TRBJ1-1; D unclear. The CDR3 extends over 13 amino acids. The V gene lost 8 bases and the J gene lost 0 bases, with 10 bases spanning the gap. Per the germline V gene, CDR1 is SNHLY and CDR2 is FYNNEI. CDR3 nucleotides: TGTGCCAGCTCCAGGCTCATGAACACTGAAGCTTTCTTT. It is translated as CASSRLMNTEAFF.

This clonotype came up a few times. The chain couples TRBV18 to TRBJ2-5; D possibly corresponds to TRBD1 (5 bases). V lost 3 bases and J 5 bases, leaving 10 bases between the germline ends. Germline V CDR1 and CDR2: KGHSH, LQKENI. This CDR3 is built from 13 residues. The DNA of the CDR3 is TGTGCCAGCTCACCGTCAGGGATCGAGACCCAGTACTTC. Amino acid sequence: CASSPSGIETQYF.

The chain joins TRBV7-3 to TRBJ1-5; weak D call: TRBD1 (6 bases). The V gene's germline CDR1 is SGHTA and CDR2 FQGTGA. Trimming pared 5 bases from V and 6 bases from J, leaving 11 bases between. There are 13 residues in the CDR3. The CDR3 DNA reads TGTGCCAGCAGCCAGGACAGAGGTCAGCCCCAGCATTTT. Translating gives CASSQDRGQPQHF.

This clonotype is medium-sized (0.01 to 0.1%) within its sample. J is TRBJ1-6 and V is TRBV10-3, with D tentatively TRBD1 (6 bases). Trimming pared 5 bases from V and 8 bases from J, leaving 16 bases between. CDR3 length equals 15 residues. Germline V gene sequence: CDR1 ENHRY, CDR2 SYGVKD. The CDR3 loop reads CAISSVGGRDSPLHF. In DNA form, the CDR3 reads TGTGCCATCAGTTCGGTTGGGGGGCGCGATTCACCCCTCCACTTT.

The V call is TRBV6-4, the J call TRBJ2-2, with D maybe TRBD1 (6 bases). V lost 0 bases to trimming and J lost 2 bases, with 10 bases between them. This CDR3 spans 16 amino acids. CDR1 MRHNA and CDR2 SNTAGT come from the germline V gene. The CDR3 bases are TGTGCCAGCAGTGACTCGATGACAGGAAACACCGGGGAGCTGTTTTTT. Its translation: CASSDSMTGNTGELFF.

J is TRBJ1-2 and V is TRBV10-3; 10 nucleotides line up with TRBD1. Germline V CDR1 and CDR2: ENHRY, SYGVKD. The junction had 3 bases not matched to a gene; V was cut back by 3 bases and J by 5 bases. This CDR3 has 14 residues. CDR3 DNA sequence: TGTGCCATCAGTGAAGGACAGGGGGTATATGGCTACACCTTC. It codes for CAISEGQGVYGYTF.

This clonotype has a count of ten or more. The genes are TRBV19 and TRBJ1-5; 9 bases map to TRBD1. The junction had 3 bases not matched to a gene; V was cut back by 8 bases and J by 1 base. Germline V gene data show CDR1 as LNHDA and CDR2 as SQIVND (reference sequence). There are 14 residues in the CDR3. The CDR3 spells CASWDRVSNQPQHF. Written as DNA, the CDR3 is TGTGCCAGTTGGGACAGGGTGAGCAATCAGCCCCAGCATTTT.

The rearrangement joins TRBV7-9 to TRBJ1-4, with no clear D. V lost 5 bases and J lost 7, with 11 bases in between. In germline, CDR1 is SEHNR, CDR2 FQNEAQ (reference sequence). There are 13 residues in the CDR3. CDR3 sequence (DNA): TGTGCCAGCAGCCCCAGACCGAGTGAAAAACTGTTTTTT. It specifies CASSPRPSEKLFF.

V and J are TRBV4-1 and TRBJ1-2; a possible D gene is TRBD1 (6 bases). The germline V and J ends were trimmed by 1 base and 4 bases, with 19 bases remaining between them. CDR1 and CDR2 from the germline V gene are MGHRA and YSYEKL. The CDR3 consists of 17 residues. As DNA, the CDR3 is TGCGCCAGCAGCCAAGGGGGGGCGGCCGGTTTAGGCTATGGCTACACCTTC. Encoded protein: CASSQGGAAGLGYGYTF.

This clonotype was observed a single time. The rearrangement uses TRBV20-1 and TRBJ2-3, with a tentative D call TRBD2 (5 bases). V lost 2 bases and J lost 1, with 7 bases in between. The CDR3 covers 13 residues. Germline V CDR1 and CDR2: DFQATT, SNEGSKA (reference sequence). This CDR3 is CSARSGGTDTQYF. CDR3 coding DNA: TGCAGTGCTAGATCCGGGGGCACAGATACGCAGTATTTT.

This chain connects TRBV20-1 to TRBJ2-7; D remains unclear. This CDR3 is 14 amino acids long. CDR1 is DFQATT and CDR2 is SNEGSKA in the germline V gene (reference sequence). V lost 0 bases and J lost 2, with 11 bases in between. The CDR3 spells CSARDSSRTYEQYF. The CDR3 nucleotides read TGCAGTGCTAGAGATTCTTCTAGAACCTACGAGCAGTACTTC.

In nucleotides, the CDR3 is TGCAGTGCTAGGGGCCCCGCAGGAGAAGACGAGCAGTACTTC. Its protein is CSARGPAGEDEQYF. The rearrangement joins TRBV20-1 to TRBJ2-7; D is unclear. The CDR3 totals 14 residues. V was cut by 3 bases and J by 5 bases, with 17 bases left in between. From germline, CDR1 is DFQATT and CDR2 SNEGSKA (reference sequence).